These T cell receptor beta chains were read from a single sample in a study of shared clonotypes between healthy human individuals. Produced via immunoSEQ multiplex PCR; TCRdb's table is partial and in-frame only. The data hold about 480,000 clones, with around 79% observed a single time. Sequenced material: PBMCs. The receptors were gathered from a woman aged 35 to 49 in good health. Some clones in this sample may be carry-over from other donors' samples. Each CDR3 is given with its conserved first and last residue. A D gene is named only where the DNA matches it firmly. Rows may omit the clone size; those that give it use once, few, many or a size class.

D: TRBD1; size: NA; V: TRBV7-9; J: TRBJ2-7; DNA: TGTGCCAGCAGCTTAAGGGACAGGGGGCCGGAATCCTACGAGCAGTACTTC; CDR3: CASSLRDRGPESYEQYF
D: TRBD1; size: NA; V: TRBV28; J: TRBJ2-7; DNA: TGTGCCAGCAGGGAACAGGGGAGCGAGCAGTACTTC; CDR3: CASREQGSEQYF
D: NA; size: NA; V: TRBV10-3; J: TRBJ2-3; DNA: TGTGCCATCAGTGAAATAAGAGCAGATACGCAGTATTTT; CDR3: CAISEIRADTQYF
D: NA; size: NA; V: TRBV10-3; J: TRBJ2-2; DNA: TGTGCCATCAGTGAGTCAAGGCCTAGCAGTGGGACCGGGGAGCTGTTTTTT; CDR3: CAISESRPSSGTGELFF
D: TRBD2; size: NA; V: TRBV30; J: TRBJ2-2; DNA: TGTGCCTGGACCGGGGGGGGGAGAAGCACCGGGGAGCTGTTTTTT; CDR3: CAWTGGGRSTGELFF
D: NA; size: NA; V: TRBV7-9; J: TRBJ1-6; DNA: TGTGCCAGCAGCTTAGAAGGGAGGAATTCACCCCTCCACTTT; CDR3: CASSLEGRNSPLHF
D: TRBD2; size: NA; V: TRBV7-6; J: TRBJ2-2; DNA: TGTGCCAGCAGCTTAAGTCCCATACTAGCGGGGAGGATCGGGGAGCTGTTTTTT; CDR3: CASSLSPILAGRIGELFF
D: NA; size: NA; V: TRBV5-1; J: TRBJ1-1; DNA: TGCGCCAGCAGCTTGAGGTTTCCGGGCGACACTGAAGCTTTCTTT; CDR3: CASSLRFPGDTEAFF
D: NA; size: few; V: TRBV30; J: TRBJ1-1; DNA: TGTGCCTGGACAAGAGAGAACACTGAAGCTTTCTTT; CDR3: CAWTRENTEAFF
D: NA; size: NA; V: TRBV7-3; J: TRBJ2-3; DNA: TGTGCCAGCAGCTTGGAGGGACTTACAGATACGCAGTATTTT; CDR3: CASSLEGLTDTQYF
D: NA; size: NA; V: TRBV6-5; J: TRBJ1-2; DNA: TGTGCCAGCAGTAAGGGGCCAGGGGCTAACTATGGCTACACCTTC; CDR3: CASSKGPGANYGYTF
D: NA; size: NA; V: TRBV5-5; J: TRBJ1-2; DNA: TGTGCCAGCAGCTTGGAAGCAGGCGGATACTATGGCTACACCTTC; CDR3: CASSLEAGGYYGYTF
D: NA; size: NA; V: TRBV28; J: TRBJ1-6; DNA: TGTGCCAGCAGTTTAGGGGATTTGGATAATTCACCCCTCCACTTT; CDR3: CASSLGDLDNSPLHF
D: TRBD2; size: NA; V: TRBV27; J: TRBJ2-7; DNA: TGTGCCAGCAGTCCCCGGGGATCTAGCGGGAGGGCCTCCTACGAGCAGTACTTC; CDR3: CASSPRGSSGRASYEQYF
D: NA; size: NA; V: TRBV5-3; J: TRBJ1-1; DNA: TGTGCCAGAAGCTTGCCTCCTGAAGCTTTCTTT; CDR3: CARSLPPEAFF
D: NA; size: NA; V: TRBV18; J: TRBJ2-3; DNA: TGTGCCAGCTCACCACCGGGTTCTCGGGGGACTTCTAGCACAGATACGCAGTATTTT; CDR3: CASSPPGSRGTSSTDTQYF